These 15 T cell receptor beta chains originate from one sample sequenced in a study of siplizumab effects on memory and regulatory T cells. Assay: immunoSEQ multiplex PCR; the TCRdb copy retains only in-frame clones and omits some. In the table there are tens of thousands of clones, roughly 84% of which are singletons. The sequenced material came from naive CD8+ T cells sorted from blood. All receptors derive from a human donor in good health.

J is TRBJ2-7 and V is TRBV6-1; no clear D. In germline, CDR1 is MNHNS, CDR2 SASEGT. This CDR3 has 11 residues. V lost 6 bases to trimming and J lost 11 bases, with 14 bases between them. CDR3 nucleotides: TGTGCCAGCAGCCTCGGTTGGATGGAGTACTTC. Translating it yields CASSLGWMEYF.

The chain combines TRBV11-2 with TRBJ2-3; 11 bases match TRBD2. V trimming: 4 bases; J trimming: 1 base; junction bases outside the gene matches: 1. The CDR3 covers 15 residues. The germline gives CDR1 SGHAT, CDR2 FQNNGV. The CDR3 sequence: CASSSGLAGTDTQYF. CDR3 sequence (DNA): TGTGCCAGCAGCTCGGGACTAGCGGGCACAGATACGCAGTATTTT. Full variable domain (remainder filled in from reference TRBV11-2 and TRBJ2-3): EAGVAQSPRYKIIEKRQSVAFWCNPISGHATLYWYQQILGQGPKLLIQFQNNGVVDDSQLPKDRFSAERLKGVDSTLKIQPAKLEDSAVYLCASSSGLAGTDTQYFGPGTRLTVL.

The chain joins TRBV5-6 to TRBJ2-1, with TRBD2 matching over 9 bases. The V gene end was trimmed by 0 bases and the J gene end by 6 bases; junction bases not matched to a gene: 4. The CDR3 totals 15 residues. Germline V lookup: CDR1 SGHDT, CDR2 YYEEEE. The CDR3 loop is CASSLVAGALNEQFF. The CDR3 DNA is TGTGCCAGCAGCTTGGTAGCGGGGGCCCTCAATGAGCAGTTCTTC.

This clone was counted a few times. The chain is built from TRBV10-2 and TRBJ2-7; unclear D gene. CDR3 length: 12 residues. Germline CDR1 is WSHSY and CDR2 is SAAADI. Trimming stripped 6 bases from V and 2 bases from J, with 8 bases between. CDR3 DNA: TGCGCCAGCAGCGACGGCCCCTACGAGCAGTACTTC. This gives the protein CASSDGPYEQYF.

This clone occurred a few times. CDR3 loop: CASSQQQLTYEQYF. CDR3 in DNA: TGTGCCAGCAGCCAACAACAGCTTACTTACGAGCAGTACTTC. The gene calls are TRBV14 and TRBJ2-7; D remains ambiguous. Between the trimmed V and J ends, which lost 2 bases and 4 bases, there was a span of 12 bases. The CDR3 spans 14 residues. Per germline, CDR1 SGHDN and CDR2 FVKESK.

The genes are TRBV10-3 and TRBJ2-3; 7 positions match TRBD2. V lost 2 bases, J lost 6 bases, and 11 bases stayed unmatched. Germline V CDR1 and CDR2: ENHRY, SYGVKD. The CDR3 consists of 16 residues. CDR3: CAISESGRAQADTQYF. In nucleotides, the CDR3 is TGTGCCATCAGTGAGAGTGGGAGGGCCCAGGCCGATACGCAGTATTTT.

The chain is built from TRBV19 and TRBJ2-7; D is undetermined. The CDR3 length is 14 residues. The V gene lost 4 bases and the J gene lost 4 bases, with 14 bases spanning the gap. CDR1 is LNHDA, CDR2 SQIVND, per germline (reference sequence). CDR3 coding DNA: TGTGCCAGTAGTACACTTGGCTCTAGGTACGAGCAGTACTTC. Protein: CASSTLGSRYEQYF.

The chain employs TRBV7-9 and TRBJ2-2; D call uncertain. The V and J ends lost 6 bases and 8 bases respectively, with 13 bases between them. The CDR3 loop spans 13 amino acids. Germline V gene sequence: CDR1 SEHNR, CDR2 FQNEAQ (reference sequence). Written as DNA, the CDR3 is TGTGCCAGCAGTCTTATTAAGTGGGGGGAGCTGTTTTTT. This sequence encodes CASSLIKWGELFF.

The V gene is TRBV2, the J gene TRBJ2-1, with 8 positions matching TRBD1. The V gene's germline CDR1 is SNHLY and CDR2 FYNNEI. The CDR3 extends over 20 amino acids. With V trimmed by 0 bases and J by 0 bases, 13 bases remained unmatched. The CDR3: CASSEATGTGHSSSYNEQFF. CDR3 nucleotide sequence: TGTGCCAGCAGTGAAGCTACCGGGACAGGCCACTCCAGCTCCTACAATGAGCAGTTCTTC.

This chain joins TRBV2 and TRBJ2-3; the match to TRBD2 covers 9 bases. With V trimmed by 1 base and J by 5 bases, 4 bases remained unmatched. CDR1 and CDR2 (germline): SNHLY, FYNNEI. CDR3 length equals 15 residues. CDR3 sequence reads: CASSEGGGALDTQYF. The CDR3 DNA sequence: TGTGCCAGCAGTGAAGGCGGGGGGGCCTTAGATACGCAGTATTTT.

The CDR3 nucleotides are TGCGCCAGCAGCTTGGTAGGGGAGGGCACTGAAGCTTTCTTT. It is translated as CASSLVGEGTEAFF. The genes are TRBV5-1 and TRBJ1-1; D is possibly TRBD1 (5 bases). Trimming took 0 bases from V and 4 from J, leaving 10 bases between them. The CDR3 loop spans 14 amino acids. CDR1 and CDR2 from the germline V gene are SGHRS and YFSETQ.

This chain links TRBV30 with TRBJ2-7, with 11 bases aligning to TRBD2. The CDR3 runs 15 residues. V lost 2 bases, J lost 5 bases, and 8 bases stayed unmatched. The V gene's germline CDR1 is GTSNPN and CDR2 SVGIG (reference sequence). Here the CDR3 DNA reads TGTGCCTGGAGTCCGGAACTAGCGGGAGCGAACGAGCAGTACTTC. This gives the protein CAWSPELAGANEQYF.

The CDR3 loop reads CASSIGRAKGRETQYF. DNA for the CDR3: TGTGCCAGTAGTATTGGCAGGGCCAAAGGACGAGAGACCCAGTACTTC. The V gene is TRBV19, the J gene TRBJ2-5; D might be TRBD1 (5 bases). Germline CDR1 reads LNHDA; CDR2 reads SQIVND (reference sequence). The V and J ends lost 3 bases and 4 bases respectively, with 18 bases between them. The CDR3 length is 16 residues.

V gene TRBV27 combines with J gene TRBJ2-7; possibly TRBD1 or TRBD2 for D (5 bases each). CDR1 is MNHEY and CDR2 is SMNVEV in the germline V gene (reference sequence). V was trimmed by 4 bases and J by 7 bases, leaving 17 bases between them. The CDR3 is 14 residues long. CDR3 protein: CASSSGTGLEEQYF. The CDR3 DNA sequence: TGTGCCAGCAGTTCCGGGACGGGCCTCGAAGAGCAGTACTTC.

In DNA, the CDR3 is TGTGCCAGCAGTACCCGGGACAGCCCAGAAGGGCTCCAAGCTTTCTTT. Protein: CASSTRDSPEGLQAFF. V and J are TRBV6-6 and TRBJ1-1, with 7 bases fitting TRBD1. The V gene's germline CDR1 is MNHNY and CDR2 SVGAGI (reference sequence). The J segment lost 9 bases and the V segment lost 5 bases, leaving 18 bases of the junction unmatched. There are 16 residues in the CDR3.